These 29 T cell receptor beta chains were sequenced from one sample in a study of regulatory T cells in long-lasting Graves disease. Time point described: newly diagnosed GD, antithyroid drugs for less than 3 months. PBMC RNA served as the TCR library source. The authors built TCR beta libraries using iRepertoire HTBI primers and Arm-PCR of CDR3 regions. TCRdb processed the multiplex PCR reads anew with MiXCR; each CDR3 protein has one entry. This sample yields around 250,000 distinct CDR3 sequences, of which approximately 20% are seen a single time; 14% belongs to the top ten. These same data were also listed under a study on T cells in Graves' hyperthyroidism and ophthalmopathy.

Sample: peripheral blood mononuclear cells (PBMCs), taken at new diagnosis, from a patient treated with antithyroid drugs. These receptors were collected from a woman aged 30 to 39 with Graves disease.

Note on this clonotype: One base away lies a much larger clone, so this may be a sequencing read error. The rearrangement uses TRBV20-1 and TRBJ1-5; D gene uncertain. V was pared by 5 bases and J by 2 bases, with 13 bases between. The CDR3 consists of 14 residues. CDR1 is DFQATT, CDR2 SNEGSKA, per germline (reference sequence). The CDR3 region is CSALRGNGNQPQHF. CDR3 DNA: TGCAGTGCTCTGCGGGGTAACGGCAATCAGCCCCAGCATTTT.

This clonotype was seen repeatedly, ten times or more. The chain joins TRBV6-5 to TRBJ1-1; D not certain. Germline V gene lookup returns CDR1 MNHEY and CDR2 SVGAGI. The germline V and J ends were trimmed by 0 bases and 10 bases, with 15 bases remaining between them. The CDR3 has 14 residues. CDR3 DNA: TGTGCCAGCAGTTACTCGACGGGCCACAGAGGAGCTTTCTTT. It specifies CASSYSTGHRGAFF.

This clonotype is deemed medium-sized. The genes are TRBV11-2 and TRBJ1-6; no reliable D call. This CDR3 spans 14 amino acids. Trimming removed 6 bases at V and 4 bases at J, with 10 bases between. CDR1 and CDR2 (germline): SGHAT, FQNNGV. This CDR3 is CASSFALYNSPLHF. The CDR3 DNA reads TGTGCCAGCAGTTTCGCGTTGTATAATTCACCCCTCCACTTT.

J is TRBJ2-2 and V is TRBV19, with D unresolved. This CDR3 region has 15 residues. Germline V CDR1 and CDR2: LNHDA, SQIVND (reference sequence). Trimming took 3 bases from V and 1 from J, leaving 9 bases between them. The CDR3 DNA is TGTGCCAGTAGTATCCCGAACAAGAACACCGGGGAGCTGTTTTTT. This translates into CASSIPNKNTGELFF.

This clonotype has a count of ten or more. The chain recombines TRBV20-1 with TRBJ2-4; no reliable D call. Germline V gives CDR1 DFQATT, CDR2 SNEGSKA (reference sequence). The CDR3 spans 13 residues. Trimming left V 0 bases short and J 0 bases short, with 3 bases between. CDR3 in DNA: TGCAGTGCTAGAGAGATAGCCAAAAACATTCAGTACTTC. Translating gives CSAREIAKNIQYF.

The CDR3 region is CASSKGLAGGGYNEQFF. In DNA form, the CDR3 reads TGTGCCAGCTCAAAAGGACTAGCGGGAGGAGGTTACAATGAGCAGTTCTTC. V gene TRBV18 combines with J gene TRBJ2-1; 14 positions match TRBD2. This CDR3 contains 17 residues. The germline V gene has CDR1 KGHSH and CDR2 LQKENI. The J segment lost 4 bases and the V segment lost 5 bases, leaving 7 bases of the junction unmatched.

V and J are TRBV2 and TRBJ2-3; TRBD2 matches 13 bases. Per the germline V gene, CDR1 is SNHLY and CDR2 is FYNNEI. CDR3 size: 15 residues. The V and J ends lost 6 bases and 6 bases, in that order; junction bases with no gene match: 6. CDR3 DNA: TGTGCCAGCAGGGCCGGGACTAGCGGGGATGATACGCAGTATTTT. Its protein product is CASRAGTSGDDTQYF.

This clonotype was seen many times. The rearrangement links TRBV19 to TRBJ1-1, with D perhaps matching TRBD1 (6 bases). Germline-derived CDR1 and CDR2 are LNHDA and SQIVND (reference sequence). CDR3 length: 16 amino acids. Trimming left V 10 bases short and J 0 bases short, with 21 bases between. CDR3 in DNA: TGTGCCACCGAATCCAGGGGTGAAGGGGTGAACACTGAAGCTTTCTTT. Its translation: CATESRGEGVNTEAFF. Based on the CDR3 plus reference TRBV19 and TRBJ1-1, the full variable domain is DGGITQSPKYLFRKEGQNVTLSCEQNLNHDAMYWYRQDPGQGLRLIYYSQIVNDFQKGDIAEGYSVSREKKESFPLTVTSAQKNPTAFYLCATESRGEGVNTEAFFGQGTRLTVV.

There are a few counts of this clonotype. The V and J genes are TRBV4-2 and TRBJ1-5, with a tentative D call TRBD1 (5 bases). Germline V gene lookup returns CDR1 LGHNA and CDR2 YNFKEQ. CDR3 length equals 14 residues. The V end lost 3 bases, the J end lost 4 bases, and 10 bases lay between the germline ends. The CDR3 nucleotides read TGTGCCAGCAGCCACCGACAGCTAAATCAGCCCCAGCATTTT. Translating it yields CASSHRQLNQPQHF.

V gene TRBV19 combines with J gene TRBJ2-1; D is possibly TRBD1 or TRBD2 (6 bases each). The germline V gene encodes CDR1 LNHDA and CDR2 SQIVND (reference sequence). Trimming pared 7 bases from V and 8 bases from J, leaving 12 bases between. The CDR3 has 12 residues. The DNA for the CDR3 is TGTGCCAGTAATCACAGGGAGGATGAGCAGTTCTTC. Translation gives CASNHREDEQFF.

The CDR3: CSATQGAFIAFF. CDR3 DNA sequence: TGCAGTGCCACACAGGGGGCCTTTATCGCTTTCTTT. The gene calls are TRBV20-1 and TRBJ1-1, with TRBD1 identical over 9 bases. J gave up 11 bases and V 6 bases, and 10 bases lay outside the gene matches. Germline CDR1 DFQATT, CDR2 SNEGSKA (reference sequence). The CDR3 has 12 residues.

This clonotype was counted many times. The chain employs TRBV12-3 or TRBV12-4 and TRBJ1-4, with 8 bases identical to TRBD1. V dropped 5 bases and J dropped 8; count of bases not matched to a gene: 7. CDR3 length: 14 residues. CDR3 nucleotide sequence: TGTGCCAGCAGTCATGGACAGGGAATGGAAAAACTGTTTTTT. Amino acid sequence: CASSHGQGMEKLFF.

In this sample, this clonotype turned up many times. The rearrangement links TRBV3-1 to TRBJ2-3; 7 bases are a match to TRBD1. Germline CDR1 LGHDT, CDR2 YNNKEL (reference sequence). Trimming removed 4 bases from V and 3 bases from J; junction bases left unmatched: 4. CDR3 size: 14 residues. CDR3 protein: CASSLATGTDTQYF. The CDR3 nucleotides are TGTGCCAGCAGCCTAGCGACAGGGACAGATACGCAGTATTTT.

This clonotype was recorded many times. The CDR3 DNA follows: TGTGCCACCAGTGACTCAACAGGGGTTTCCACAGATACGCAGTATTTT. It yields the protein CATSDSTGVSTDTQYF. V gene TRBV24-1 combines with J gene TRBJ2-3, with 7 bases matching TRBD1. Trimming cost V 4 bases and J 2 bases; bases outside gene matches: 8. This CDR3 is built from 16 residues. Germline loops: CDR1 KGHDR, CDR2 SFDVKD.

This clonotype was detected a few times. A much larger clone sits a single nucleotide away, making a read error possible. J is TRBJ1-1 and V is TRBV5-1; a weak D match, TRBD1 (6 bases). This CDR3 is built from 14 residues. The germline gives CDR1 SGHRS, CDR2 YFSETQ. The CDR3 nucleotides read TGCGCCAGCGGCTTGGGGGCCGGAGGCACTGAAGCTTTCTTT. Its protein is CASGLGAGGTEAFF.

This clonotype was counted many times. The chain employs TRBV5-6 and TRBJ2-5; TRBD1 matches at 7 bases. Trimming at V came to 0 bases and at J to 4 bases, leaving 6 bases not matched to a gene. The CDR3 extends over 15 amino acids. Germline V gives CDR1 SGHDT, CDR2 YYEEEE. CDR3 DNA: TGTGCCAGCAGCTTGGGCCAGGGGGACGCAGAGACCCAGTACTTC. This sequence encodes CASSLGQGDAETQYF. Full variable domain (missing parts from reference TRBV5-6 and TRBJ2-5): DAGVTQSPTHLIKTRGQQVTLRCSPKSGHDTVSWYQQALGQGPQFIFQYYEEEERQRGNFPDRFSGHQFPNYSSELNVNALLLGDSALYLCASSLGQGDAETQYFGPGTRLLVL.

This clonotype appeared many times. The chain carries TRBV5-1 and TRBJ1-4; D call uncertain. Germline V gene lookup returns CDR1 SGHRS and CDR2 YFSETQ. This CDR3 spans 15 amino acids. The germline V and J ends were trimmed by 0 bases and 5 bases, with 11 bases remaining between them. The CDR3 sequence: CASSLEIDTNEKLFF. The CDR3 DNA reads TGCGCCAGCAGCTTGGAAATCGACACGAATGAAAAACTGTTTTTT.

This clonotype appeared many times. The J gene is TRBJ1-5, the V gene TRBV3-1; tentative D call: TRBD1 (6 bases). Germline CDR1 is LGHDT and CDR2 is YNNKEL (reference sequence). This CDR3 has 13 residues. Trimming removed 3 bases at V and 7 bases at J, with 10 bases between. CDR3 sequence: CASSQGDKQPQHF. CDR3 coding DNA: TGTGCCAGCAGCCAGGGGGACAAACAGCCCCAGCATTTT.

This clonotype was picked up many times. The CDR3 DNA sequence: TGTGCCAGCAGCAGGTCGGCTGAAAAACTGTTTTTT. Amino acid sequence: CASSRSAEKLFF. The J gene is TRBJ1-4, the V gene TRBV6-1, with D hard to call. Germline loops: CDR1 MNHNS, CDR2 SASEGT. CDR3 size: 12 residues. V shed 6 bases and J shed 7 bases, with 9 bases lying between them.

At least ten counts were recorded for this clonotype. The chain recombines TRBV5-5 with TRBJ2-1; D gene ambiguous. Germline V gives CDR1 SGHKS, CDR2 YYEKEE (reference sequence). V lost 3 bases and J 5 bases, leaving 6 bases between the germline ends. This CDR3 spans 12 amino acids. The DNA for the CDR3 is TGTGCCAGCAGCTCGAATGACAATGAGCAGTTCTTC. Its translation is CASSSNDNEQFF.

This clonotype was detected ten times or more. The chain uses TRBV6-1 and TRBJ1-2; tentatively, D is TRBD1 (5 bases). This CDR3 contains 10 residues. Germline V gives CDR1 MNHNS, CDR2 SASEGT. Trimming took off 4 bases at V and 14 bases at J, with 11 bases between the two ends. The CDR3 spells CASSAGTPTF. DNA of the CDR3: TGTGCCAGCAGTGCCGGGACGCCTACCTTC.

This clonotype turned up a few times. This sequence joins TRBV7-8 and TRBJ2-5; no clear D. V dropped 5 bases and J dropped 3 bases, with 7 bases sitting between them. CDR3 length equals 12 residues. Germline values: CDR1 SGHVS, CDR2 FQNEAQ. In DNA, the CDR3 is TGTGCCAGCAGCCGGGTGAAAGAGACCCAGTACTTC. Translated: CASSRVKETQYF.

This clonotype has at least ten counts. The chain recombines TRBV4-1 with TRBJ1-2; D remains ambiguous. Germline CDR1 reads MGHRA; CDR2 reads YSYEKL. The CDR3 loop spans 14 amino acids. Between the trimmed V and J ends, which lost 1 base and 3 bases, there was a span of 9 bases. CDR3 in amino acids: CASSQVTQDYGYTF. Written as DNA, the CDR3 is TGCGCCAGCAGCCAAGTCACACAAGACTATGGCTACACCTTC.

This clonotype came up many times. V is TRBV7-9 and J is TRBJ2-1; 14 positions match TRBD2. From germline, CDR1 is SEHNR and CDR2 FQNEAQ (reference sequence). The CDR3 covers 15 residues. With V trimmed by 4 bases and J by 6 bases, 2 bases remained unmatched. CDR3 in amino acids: CASSSGTSGGNEQFF. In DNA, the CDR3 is TGTGCCAGCAGCTCGGGGACTAGCGGGGGCAATGAGCAGTTCTTC.

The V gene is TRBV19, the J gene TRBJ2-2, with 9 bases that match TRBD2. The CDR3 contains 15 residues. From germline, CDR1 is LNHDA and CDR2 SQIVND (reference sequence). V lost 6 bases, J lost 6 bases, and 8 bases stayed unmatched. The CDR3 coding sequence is TGTGCCAGTAGAGCGGCTAGCGGGGCGGCCGGGGAGCTGTTTTTT. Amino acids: CASRAASGAAGELFF.

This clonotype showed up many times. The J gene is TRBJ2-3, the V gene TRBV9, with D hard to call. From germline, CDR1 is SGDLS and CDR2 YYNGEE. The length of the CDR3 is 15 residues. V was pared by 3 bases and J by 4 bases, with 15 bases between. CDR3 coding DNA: TGTGCCAGCAGCGATATAGGGATGGTCGCAGATACGCAGTATTTT. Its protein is CASSDIGMVADTQYF.

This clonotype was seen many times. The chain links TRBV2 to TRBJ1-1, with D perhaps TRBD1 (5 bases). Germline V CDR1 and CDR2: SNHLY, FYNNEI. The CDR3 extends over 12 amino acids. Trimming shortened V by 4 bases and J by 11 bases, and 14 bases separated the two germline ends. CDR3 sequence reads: CASSGLRAFAFF. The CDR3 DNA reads TGTGCCAGCAGTGGTCTCAGGGCTTTCGCTTTCTTT.

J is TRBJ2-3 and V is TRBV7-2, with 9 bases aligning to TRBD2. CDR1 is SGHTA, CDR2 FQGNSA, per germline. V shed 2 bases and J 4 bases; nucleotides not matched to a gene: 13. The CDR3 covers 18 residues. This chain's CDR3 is CASSLQTLGLADADTQYF. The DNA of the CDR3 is TGTGCCAGCAGCTTACAAACCTTGGGACTAGCAGATGCAGATACGCAGTATTTT. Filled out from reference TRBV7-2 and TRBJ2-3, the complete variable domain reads GAGVSQSPSNKVTEKGKDVELRCDPISGHTALYWYRQSLGQGLEFLIYFQGNSAPDKSGLPSDRFSAERTGGSVSTLTIQRTQQEDSAVYLCASSLQTLGLADADTQYFGPGTRLTVL.

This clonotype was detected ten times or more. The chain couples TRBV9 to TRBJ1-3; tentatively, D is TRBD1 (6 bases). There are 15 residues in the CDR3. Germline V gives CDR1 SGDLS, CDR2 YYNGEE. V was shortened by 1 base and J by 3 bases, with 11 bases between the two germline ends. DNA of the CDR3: TGTGCCAGCAGCGTAACAGGGCAGTATGGAAACACCATATATTTT. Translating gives CASSVTGQYGNTIYF.